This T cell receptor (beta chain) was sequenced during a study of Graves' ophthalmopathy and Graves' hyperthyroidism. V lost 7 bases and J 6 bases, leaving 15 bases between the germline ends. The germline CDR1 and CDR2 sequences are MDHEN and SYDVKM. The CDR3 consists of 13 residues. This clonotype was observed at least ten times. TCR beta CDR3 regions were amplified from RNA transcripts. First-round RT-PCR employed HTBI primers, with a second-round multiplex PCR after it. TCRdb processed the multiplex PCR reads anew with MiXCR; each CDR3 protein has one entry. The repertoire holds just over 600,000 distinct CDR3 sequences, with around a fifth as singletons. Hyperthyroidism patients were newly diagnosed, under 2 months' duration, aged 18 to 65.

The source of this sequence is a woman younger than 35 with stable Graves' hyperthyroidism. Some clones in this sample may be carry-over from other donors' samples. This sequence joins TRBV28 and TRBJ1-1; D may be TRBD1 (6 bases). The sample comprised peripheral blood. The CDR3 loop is CASTHWDNPEAFF. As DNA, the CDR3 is TGTGCCAGCACTCATTGGGACAACCCTGAAGCTTTCTTT.